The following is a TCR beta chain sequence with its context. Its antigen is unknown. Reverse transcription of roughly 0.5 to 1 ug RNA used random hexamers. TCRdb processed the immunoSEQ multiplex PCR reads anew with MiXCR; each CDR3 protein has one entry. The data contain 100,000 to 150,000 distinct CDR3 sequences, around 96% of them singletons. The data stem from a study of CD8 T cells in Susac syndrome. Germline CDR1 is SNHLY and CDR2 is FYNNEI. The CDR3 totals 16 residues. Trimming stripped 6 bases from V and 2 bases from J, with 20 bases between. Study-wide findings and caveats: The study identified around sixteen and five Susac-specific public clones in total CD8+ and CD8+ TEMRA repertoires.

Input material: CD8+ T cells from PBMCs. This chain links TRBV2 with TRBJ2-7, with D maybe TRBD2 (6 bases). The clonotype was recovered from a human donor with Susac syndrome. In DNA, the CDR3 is TGTGCCAGCAGCGGCACCCAGACTAGTCTTCCCTACGAGCAGTACTTC. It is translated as CASSGTQTSLPYEQYF. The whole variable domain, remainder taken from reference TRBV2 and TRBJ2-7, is EPEVTQTPSHQVTQMGQEVILRCVPISNHLYFYWYRQILGQKVEFLVSFYNNEISEKSEIFDDQFSVERPDGSNFTLKIRSTKLEDSAMYFCASSGTQTSLPYEQYFGPGTRLTVT.